Presented here are 5 T cell receptor beta chains from one specimen sequenced in a study of cytomegalovirus exposure and HLA in healthy donors. Researchers ran the PCR with 60 Vbeta and 13 Jbeta primers. Here immunoSEQ multiplex PCR was the method, and the copy in TCRdb shows in-frame clones only, minus some. The sample contains approximately 100,000 clones, roughly 76% of which appear only once. Specimen: PBMCs. The receptors derive from a man aged 50-59 years in good health and CMV-seronegative.

This clone came up a few times. The V and J genes are TRBV19 and TRBJ2-7; 12 bases align to TRBD2. V gave up 4 bases and J gave up 4 bases; unmatched junction bases: 5. This CDR3 region has 15 residues. Germline CDR1 LNHDA, CDR2 SQIVND (reference sequence). The CDR3, as DNA: TGTGCCAGTAGTAGGCTAGCGGGAGGGAGTTACGAGCAGTACTTC. Its protein is CASSRLAGGSYEQYF.

This rearrangement joins TRBV6-1 to TRBJ2-7, with D possibly being TRBD1 (7 bases). Trimming removed 4 bases at V and 2 bases at J, with 18 bases between. Germline CDR1 is MNHNS and CDR2 is SASEGT. This CDR3 has 16 amino acids. CDR3: CASSGPEGQRPYEQYF. The CDR3, as DNA: TGTGCCAGCAGTGGGCCGGAGGGACAGAGACCCTACGAGCAGTACTTC.

This chain connects TRBV19 to TRBJ2-1, with 7 nucleotides matching TRBD1. Germline values: CDR1 LNHDA, CDR2 SQIVND (reference sequence). CDR3 length equals 15 residues. The junction had 11 bases not matched to a gene; V was cut back by 5 bases and J by 7 bases. Here the CDR3 reads CASSPTGQTQNEQFF. In DNA, the CDR3 is TGTGCCAGTAGTCCCACGGGACAGACACAAAATGAGCAGTTCTTC.

The chain links TRBV27 to TRBJ1-5; D is unresolved. The CDR3 spans 13 residues. V dropped 3 bases and J dropped 3 bases, with 6 bases sitting between them. Germline lookup yields CDR1 MNHEY and CDR2 SMNVEV (reference sequence). The CDR3 region has the DNA TGTGCCAGCAGTTTTCTACCCAATCAGCCCCAGCATTTT. Translated, it gives CASSFLPNQPQHF.

This clone came up once. V and J are TRBV25-1 and TRBJ1-2, with D perhaps TRBD1 (6 bases). This CDR3 is built from 14 residues. Germline lookup yields CDR1 MGHDK and CDR2 SYGVNS. V dropped 4 bases and J dropped 3 bases, with 12 bases sitting between them. The CDR3 sequence is CASSGQGIHYGYTF. The CDR3 DNA reads as TGTGCCAGCAGTGGTCAGGGGATTCACTATGGCTACACCTTC.